This T cell receptor beta chain was recorded in a study of blood T cell repertoires in COVID-19 (TCRdb year 2020). About the full investigation: The collaborator samples originated in the United States, Italy and Spain and spanned the acute and convalescent phases of COVID-19. Deeply sampled blood TCRbeta repertoires from subjects exposed to, actively infected with, or recovered from COVID-19 were included in the dataset. The samples were drawn from two sources: the first 160 participants of the ongoing ImmuneRACE study, and 1,200 or so subjects contributed by 6 global collaborators. Where available, HLA class I and class II types were obtained from metadata supplied by the sample provider rather than from assay-based typing. Nearly every sample came with metadata listing a de-identified subject ID, COVID-19 status, age in years and sex. A freely available public database, intended as a resource for researchers studying the immune response to SARS-CoV-2, is where the repertoires were released. The material from the prospective study consisted of cDNA or gDNA derived from T cells, B-cell-depleted T cells, or PBMCs. The paper's findings and limits, for the study overall: How much clinical and demographic metadata was included differed by source and by participant, and the metadata was provided uncurated.

On this clone itself: The antigen this receptor binds is unknown. No much larger clone exists at a distance of one base, and base qualities are not known.

Ends trimmed: V by 4 bases, J by 8 bases; bases unmatched to a gene: 5. The germline V gene specifies SGHRS as CDR1 and YFSETQ as CDR2. CDR3 length: 14 amino acids, cysteine to phenylalanine. Here the CDR3 DNA is all that survives: 42 bases in frame from base 1. Participants in the prospective study were enrolled through a virtual design, were aged roughly 18 to 100 years, and lived in 24 United States geographic areas. In the prospective study, participants were assigned to cohorts based on the clinical history participants reported in a screening survey and a study questionnaire. A participant counted as exposed if, within 2 weeks of entering the study, that participant had been in contact with someone who had a PCR-confirmed or clinician-diagnosed COVID-19 case. Each participant in the prospective study had whole blood, serum and a nasopharyngeal or oropharyngeal swab collected by mobile phlebotomists. Participants in the prospective study had the option to provide additional blood draws and questionnaires over a roughly two-month period. Blood samples from the prospective study were shipped frozen or at room temperature prior to DNA extraction.

TCRbeta CDR3 regions were amplified from genomic DNA by means of the immunoSEQ Assay, a bias-controlled multiplex PCR. The source study handled its data this way. Nucleated cell counts per sample were estimated from amplification of reference gene primers within the assay. To quantify the absolute abundance of each unique TCRbeta CDR3 rearrangement, sequence reads were collapsed and filtered. For each sample, productive Simpson clonality was calculated as the square root of Simpson's diversity index over productive rearrangements. Imported from immuneACCESS, the table was reduced by TCRdb to in-frame sequences with V and J called. These copies leave out some clones; in studies compared against another copy, an unresolved V gene accounts for under half, and the cause of the remainder is not known. Clone size and V and J calls were adopted from that table, with D and trimming inferred from the DNA. The sample table holds about 320,000 clones, of which around 85% were seen once. The top ten clonotypes cover 1.9% of the sample.

The receptor was isolated from a woman aged 25 to 39 who had been exposed to COVID-19. The chain is made from TRBV5-1 and TRBJ1-4; the central 10 bases match TRBD1. Sequenced sample: PBMCs or T cells enriched from blood (not recorded which). CDR3 reads: CASSIGTGEEKLFF. The DNA sequence is given as TGCGCCAGCAGCATCGGGACAGGGGAAGAAAAACTGTTTTTT.